One and the same sample provided the 18 T cell receptor beta chains below, sequenced in a study of metastatic and nonmetastatic thyroid tumors. Via MiXCR, TCRdb re-called the PCR reads. Of some 28,000 clones listed, roughly 19% are singletons. Each patient came to thyroid surgery without any prior treatment (of any kind). Material: blood. These receptors were obtained from a female donor with papillary thyroid cancer or a benign thyroid nodule (not recorded which). Some clones in this sample may be carry-over from other donors' samples.

The chain links TRBV20-1 to TRBJ2-1; possible D gene TRBD2, 5 bases. The CDR3 has 13 amino acids. The germline CDR1 and CDR2 sequences are DFQATT and SNEGSKA (reference sequence). Deletions cut 3 bases from V and 8 bases from J, with 14 bases between. DNA for the CDR3: TGCAGTGCTAGCGTAGACGGGCGGGATGAGCAGTTCTTC. As protein: CSASVDGRDEQFF.

This clone was picked up a small number of times. V is TRBV19 and J is TRBJ2-2; D is perhaps TRBD1 (6 bases). The germline V and J ends were trimmed by 3 bases and 4 bases, with 9 bases remaining between them. This CDR3 has 14 residues. Germline V gives CDR1 LNHDA, CDR2 SQIVND (reference sequence). CDR3 residues: CASSISGVTGELFF. The CDR3 nucleotides read TGTGCCAGTAGTATTTCAGGGGTCACCGGGGAGCTGTTTTTT.

This clone came up many times. One end of the junction is discordant with germline, which a read error may explain. The chain carries TRBV12-3 or TRBV12-4 and TRBJ2-3; TRBD2 aligns across 7 bases. The CDR3 totals 13 residues. CDR3 nucleotide sequence: TGTGCCAGCAGATTAGCGGGTACAGATACGCAGTATTTT. This codes for CASRLAGTDTQYF.

This chain uses TRBV11-2 with TRBJ2-7; 9 nucleotides agree with TRBD2. Unmatched junction bases numbered 3, after V lost 3 bases and J lost 3 bases. Germline CDR1 SGHAT, CDR2 FQNNGV. The CDR3 covers 14 residues. This CDR3 is CASSLGLAFYEQYF. CDR3 in DNA: TGTGCCAGCAGCTTGGGACTAGCCTTCTACGAGCAGTACTTC.

A few counts support this clone. The chain couples TRBV6-5 to TRBJ1-2, with D possibly TRBD1 on 5 matching bases. The length of the CDR3 is 14 residues. Trimming stripped 0 bases from V and 3 bases from J, with 8 bases between. Germline V CDR1 and CDR2: MNHEY, SVGAGI. The chain's CDR3 is CASSYSGTDYGYTF. CDR3 nucleotides: TGTGCCAGCAGTTACTCCGGGACTGACTATGGCTACACCTTC.

At least ten counts were recorded for this clone. The V call is TRBV2, the J call TRBJ2-7, with TRBD2 matching 7 bases. In germline, CDR1 is SNHLY, CDR2 FYNNEI. CDR3 size: 14 residues. Trimming removed 3 bases from V and 2 bases from J; junction bases left unmatched: 4. The CDR3: CASSDLAVAYEQYF. The CDR3, as DNA: TGTGCCAGCAGTGATCTAGCGGTAGCCTACGAGCAGTACTTC.

This clone appeared many times. This sequence joins TRBV28 and TRBJ2-5; TRBD1 aligns across 9 bases. Germline CDR1 MDHEN, CDR2 SYDVKM. Losses at the gene ends were 5 bases for V and 4 bases for J; bases not matched to a gene: 5. There are 14 residues in the CDR3. CDR3 nucleotide sequence: TGTGCCAGCAGTCCCCGGGACAGGGCAGAGACCCAGTACTTC. Translating gives CASSPRDRAETQYF.

The sample holds many counts of this clone. The chain links TRBV11-1 to TRBJ1-5; D may be TRBD1 (5 bases). V shed 0 bases and J shed 7 bases, with 7 bases lying between them. Looked up from germline, CDR1 is SGHAT and CDR2 is FQDESV (reference sequence). This CDR3 comprises 13 residues. The CDR3 here is CASSLAGAQPQHF. The DNA of the CDR3 is TGTGCCAGCAGCTTAGCTGGGGCCCAGCCCCAGCATTTT.

This clone showed up many times. V usage is TRBV20-1 and J usage is TRBJ2-7, with 10 bases that match TRBD2. Germline trimming cut 0 bases from V and 6 bases from J; bases unmatched to any gene: 5. The germline gives CDR1 DFQATT, CDR2 SNEGSKA (reference sequence). The CDR3 loop spans 14 amino acids. The CDR3 here is CSARDFEREGEQYF. CDR3 DNA: TGCAGTGCTAGAGATTTCGAGCGGGAGGGCGAGCAGTACTTC.

This clone has ten or more counts. This chain uses TRBV30 with TRBJ1-1, with D possibly being TRBD1 (5 bases). Germline V gene data show CDR1 as GTSNPN and CDR2 as SVGIG (reference sequence). The ends were cut back, 0 bases at V and 1 base at J, with 6 bases in the middle. This CDR3 contains 13 residues. DNA of the CDR3: TGTGCCTGGAGTGTACAGGAGAACACTGAAGCTTTCTTT. This encodes CAWSVQENTEAFF.

V gene TRBV4-1 combines with J gene TRBJ2-3, with unresolved D. Trimming pared 4 bases from V and 2 bases from J, leaving 10 bases between. The germline CDR1 and CDR2 sequences are MGHRA and YSYEKL. The CDR3 contains 14 residues. The CDR3 spells CASSLGPFTDTQYF. CDR3 bases: TGCGCCAGCAGCCTAGGACCGTTCACAGATACGCAGTATTTT.

This clone appeared many times. The chain has TRBV29-1 and TRBJ2-5; D possibly corresponds to TRBD2 (6 bases). Trimming pared 6 bases from V and 2 bases from J, leaving 16 bases between. Looked up from germline, CDR1 is SQVTM and CDR2 is ANQGSEA. The length of the CDR3 is 14 residues. CDR3 sequence reads: CSVPRAGGQETQYF. The DNA of the CDR3 is TGCAGCGTACCCCGGGCCGGAGGGCAAGAGACCCAGTACTTC.

Comment on this clone: The junction departs from germline at one end; a sequencing error may be responsible. The V call is TRBV20-1, the J call TRBJ1-2; TRBD1 aligns across 12 bases. Per the germline V gene, CDR1 is DFQATT and CDR2 is SNEGSKA (reference sequence). The CDR3 has 13 residues. CDR3 nucleotide sequence: TGCAGTGCTGGGGGACAGGGGGCCTATGGCAACATCTTC. Its translation: CSAGGQGAYGNIF.

In its sample, this clone was seen many times. The chain combines TRBV27 with TRBJ1-1; D call uncertain. The CDR3 consists of 15 residues. CDR1 MNHEY and CDR2 SMNVEV come from the germline V gene (reference sequence). V was trimmed by 5 bases and J by 2 bases, leaving 15 bases between them. CDR3 in amino acids: CASSQLVAGNTEAFF. The CDR3 DNA sequence: TGTGCCAGCAGTCAATTGGTGGCGGGAAACACTGAAGCTTTCTTT.

The chain is built from TRBV28 and TRBJ2-3, with a possible D match to TRBD1 (6 bases). CDR3 length equals 14 residues. Germline V gives CDR1 MDHEN, CDR2 SYDVKM. V lost 11 bases and J 7 bases, leaving 22 bases between the germline ends. The CDR3 DNA reads TGTGCCGGCTCACAGGGCTTGAGGGGGAATACGCAGTATTTT. Translation: CAGSQGLRGNTQYF.

This clone was found a few times. The V and J genes are TRBV6-2 or TRBV6-3 and TRBJ2-7; 7 nucleotides match TRBD1. With 0 bases clipped from V and 2 bases from J, the junction kept 7 bases outside the gene matches. CDR3 length: 16 residues. The germline gives CDR1 MNHEY, CDR2 SVGEGT. The CDR3 bases are TGTGCCAGCAGTTACTCGGGGGCCGGGACAGCCTACGAGCAGTACTTC. Amino acid sequence: CASSYSGAGTAYEQYF.

This clone was seen at least ten times. The chain links TRBV7-2 to TRBJ2-1; a possible D gene is TRBD1 (6 bases). The CDR3 is made up of 13 amino acids. Germline lookup yields CDR1 SGHTA and CDR2 FQGNSA. The CDR3 region has the DNA TGTGCTTCAGCGGACAGCTCCTACAATGAGCAGTTCTTC. This sequence encodes CASADSSYNEQFF.

For the CDR3, the DNA is TGTGCCAGCAGTCAACAGGGCTACGAGCAGTACTTC. Amino acids: CASSQQGYEQYF. The chain employs TRBV6-1 and TRBJ2-7; the D gene is possibly TRBD1 (6 bases). V was shortened by 5 bases and J by 3 bases, with 8 bases between the two germline ends. Per germline, CDR1 MNHNS and CDR2 SASEGT. The CDR3 is 12 amino acids.